This T cell receptor beta chain was sequenced for a study of cytomegalovirus exposure and HLA in healthy donors. Germline CDR1 reads SGHVS; CDR2 reads FQNEAQ. The V end was cut by 1 base, the J end by 2 bases, with 8 bases between. The CDR3 totals 15 residues. Both 60 Vbeta primers and 13 Jbeta primers went into the PCR. Measured with immunoSEQ multiplex PCR; TCRdb has only the in-frame clones, and not every one. Among over 70,000 clones listed, approximately 80% were seen once. The sequence was collected from a man younger than 35 in good health and CMV-seronegative. Sequences were obtained from PBMCs. V is TRBV7-8 and J is TRBJ1-4; unclear D gene. In nucleotides, the CDR3 is TGTGCCAGCAGCTTAGGGCGGGGTACTAATGAAAAACTGTTTTTT. Translated, it gives CASSLGRGTNEKLFF.